One sample yielded the 7 T cell receptor beta chains listed below, sequenced in a study of shared clonotypes between healthy human individuals. In the naive CD8 group, cells lacked CD45RO and were positively selected for CCR7, so terminally differentiated effector memory CD45RA+ cells were left out. TCRdb keeps only in-frame clones here, not all; method: immunoSEQ multiplex PCR. There are about 2.1 million clones in the sample; 85% to 95% occur only once, and roughly 1.8% lies in the top ten. The sequenced material came from naive CD8+ T cells from PBMCs. The receptors were sampled from a man aged 18 to 30 in good health. Some clones in this sample may be carry-over from other donors' samples.

The CDR3 sequence: CASSHRDSRSYNEQFF. The CDR3 DNA reads TGCGCCAGCAGCCACAGGGACTCCAGATCCTACAATGAGCAGTTCTTC. This rearrangement joins TRBV4-1 to TRBJ2-1; D might be TRBD2 (6 bases). Germline loops: CDR1 MGHRA, CDR2 YSYEKL. V dropped 3 bases and J dropped 1 base, with 13 bases sitting between them. CDR3 length: 16 amino acids.

V gene TRBV2 combines with J gene TRBJ2-7, with 9 bases matching TRBD2. CDR1 and CDR2 (germline): SNHLY, FYNNEI. Unmatched junction bases numbered 6, after V lost 9 bases and J lost 0 bases. This CDR3 is 14 amino acids long. The CDR3 loop reads CARGGGVSSYEQYF. The CDR3 DNA follows: TGTGCCAGGGGCGGGGGGGTAAGCTCCTACGAGCAGTACTTC. The whole variable domain, filled in from reference TRBV2 and TRBJ2-7, reads EPEVTQTPSHQVTQMGQEVILRCVPISNHLYFYWYRQILGQKVEFLVSFYNNEISEKSEIFDDQFSVERPDGSNFTLKIRSTKLEDSAMYFCARGGGVSSYEQYFGPGTRLTVT.

This clone was counted a single time. The J gene is TRBJ2-1, the V gene TRBV5-1, with 9 bases fitting TRBD1. This CDR3 spans 16 amino acids. Per the germline V gene, CDR1 is SGHRS and CDR2 is YFSETQ. Trimming cost V 2 bases and J 3 bases; bases outside gene matches: 6. CDR3 nucleotide sequence: TGCGCCAGCAGCTTTGATCGGGGACAGGGCTACAATGAGCAGTTCTTC. This encodes CASSFDRGQGYNEQFF. Variable domain in full (rest from reference TRBV5-1 and TRBJ2-1): KAGVTQTPRYLIKTRGQQVTLSCSPISGHRSVSWYQQTPGQGLQFLFEYFSETQRNKGNFPGRFSGRQFSNSRSEMNVSTLELGDSALYLCASSFDRGQGYNEQFFGPGTRLTVL.

The chain combines TRBV11-2 with TRBJ2-1, with a possible D match to TRBD2 (5 bases). Trimming took 2 bases from V and 7 from J, leaving 21 bases between them. This CDR3 comprises 17 residues. The germline V gene has CDR1 SGHAT and CDR2 FQNNGV. DNA for the CDR3: TGTGCCAGCAGCTTACACCCCGGCGCGGGTACACTGAATGAGCAGTTCTTC. Amino acid sequence: CASSLHPGAGTLNEQFF.

The rearrangement joins TRBV28 to TRBJ1-1; no clear D. The V end was cut by 6 bases, the J end by 6 bases, with 11 bases between. The CDR3 is 12 amino acids. Germline V gene lookup returns CDR1 MDHEN and CDR2 SYDVKM. The CDR3 DNA reads as TGTGCCAGCAGCCCTGTTGACGCTGAAGCTTTCTTT. Translating it yields CASSPVDAEAFF. Full variable domain (rest looked up from reference TRBV28 and TRBJ1-1): DVKVTQSSRYLVKRTGEKVFLECVQDMDHENMFWYRQDPGLGLRLIYFSYDVKMKEKGDIPEGYSVSREKKERFSLILESASTNQTSMYLCASSPVDAEAFFGQGTRLTVV.

The chain uses TRBV9 and TRBJ2-7; TRBD2 might be the D (5 bases). The CDR3 is 14 amino acids. V was clipped by 7 bases and J by 2 bases, with 16 bases between them. Per germline, CDR1 SGDLS and CDR2 YYNGEE. In DNA, the CDR3 is TGTGCCAGCTCGAAGGGCGGGTCCCCCTACGAGCAGTACTTC. This sequence encodes CASSKGGSPYEQYF.

This clone has just one count. J is TRBJ2-1 and V is TRBV9, with TRBD1 as a possible D gene (7 bases). From germline, CDR1 is SGDLS and CDR2 YYNGEE. The CDR3 length is 15 residues. V was trimmed by 2 bases and J by 9 bases, leaving 18 bases between them. The CDR3 DNA sequence: TGTGCCAGCAGCGTTGACAGACAGGGAGGCGGTGAGCAGTTCTTC. Translated: CASSVDRQGGGEQFF. The entire variable domain, with the rest obtained from reference TRBV9 and TRBJ2-1, is as follows: DSGVTQTPKHLITATGQRVTLRCSPRSGDLSVYWYQQSLDQGLQFLIQYYNGEERAKGNILERFSAQQFPDLHSELNLSSLELGDSALYFCASSVDRQGGGEQFFGPGTRLTVL.